The next 27 T cell receptor beta chains were all read from a single sample in a study of cytomegalovirus exposure and HLA in healthy donors. This PCR relied on a set of 60 Vbeta primers and 13 Jbeta primers. This table comes from immunoSEQ multiplex PCR, and its TCRdb copy is limited to in-frame clones, with some not included. The profile shows roughly 120,000 clones, around 73% of them singletons. Sequenced input: PBMCs. These receptors originate from a woman between 25 and 40 years old in good health and CMV-seropositive.

The chain recombines TRBV7-9 with TRBJ1-1; tentative D call: TRBD1 (6 bases). Between the trimmed V and J ends, which lost 5 bases and 1 base, there was a span of 14 bases. The CDR3 spans 15 residues. Germline values: CDR1 SEHNR, CDR2 FQNEAQ (reference sequence). CDR3 in DNA: TGTGCCAGCAGCCGATTGAAACAGGGGAACACTGAAGCTTTCTTT. Protein: CASSRLKQGNTEAFF.

This chain links TRBV6-5 with TRBJ2-7; tentatively, D is TRBD1 (6 bases). The V gene lost 8 bases and the J gene lost 6 bases, with 17 bases spanning the gap. The V gene's germline CDR1 is MNHEY and CDR2 SVGAGI. The CDR3 has 13 residues. CDR3 nucleotide sequence: TGTGCCAGCCAGGGGAATGTTTTTCTCGAGCAGTACTTC. Protein product: CASQGNVFLEQYF.

Here the CDR3 reads CASRSGGANYGYTF. The CDR3 coding sequence is TGTGCCAGCAGATCGGGGGGCGCCAACTATGGCTACACCTTC. This chain uses TRBV6-4 with TRBJ1-2, with D perhaps TRBD1 (6 bases). The CDR3 extends over 14 amino acids. The V end lost 6 bases, the J end lost 2 bases, and 13 bases lay between the germline ends. CDR1 is MRHNA, CDR2 SNTAGT, per germline.

This clone was observed a single time. The chain joins TRBV19 to TRBJ1-2, with unresolved D. The germline CDR1 and CDR2 sequences are LNHDA and SQIVND (reference sequence). The CDR3 sequence is 14 residues long. Trimming removed 8 bases at V and 3 bases at J, with 16 bases between. DNA of the CDR3: TGTGCCAGTTATACCTCCGGTCCTGACTATGGCTACACCTTC. This translates into CASYTSGPDYGYTF.

The chain combines TRBV5-1 with TRBJ2-2; 9 nucleotides agree with TRBD1. Germline V gives CDR1 SGHRS, CDR2 YFSETQ. V gave up 4 bases and J gave up 11 bases; unmatched junction bases: 9. The CDR3 sequence is 14 residues long. The chain's CDR3 is CASSGSPGQGELFF. Written as DNA, the CDR3 is TGCGCCAGCAGCGGAAGCCCGGGACAGGGTGAGCTGTTTTTT.

With regard to this clone: A junction boundary mismatches the germline segment, possibly from a read error. Other DNA sequences in the same sample also yield this CDR3. In DNA form, the CDR3 reads TGCGCCAGCAGCCTTGGGGACAGGGCCCCGTCCGCCTTC. It yields the protein CASSLGDRAPSAF. This chain connects TRBV5-1 to TRBJ1-2, with 9 bases aligning to TRBD1. Germline values: CDR1 SGHRS, CDR2 YFSETQ. The CDR3 has 13 residues.

The chain carries TRBV2 and TRBJ2-3; 8 positions match TRBD1. Germline V gives CDR1 SNHLY, CDR2 FYNNEI. The CDR3 has 15 amino acids. Unmatched junction bases numbered 10, after V lost 7 bases and J lost 4 bases. This chain's CDR3 is CASMNRGSYADTQYF. The CDR3 nucleotides read TGTGCCAGCATGAACAGGGGGTCATACGCAGATACGCAGTATTTT.

This rearrangement joins TRBV2 to TRBJ1-2, with no clear D. V lost 2 bases and J 4 bases, leaving 17 bases between the germline ends. The CDR3 spans 16 residues. The germline CDR1 and CDR2 sequences are SNHLY and FYNNEI. CDR3 sequence: CASSEKPSDSGYGYTF. CDR3 DNA: TGTGCCAGCAGTGAAAAGCCCTCCGACTCGGGCTATGGCTACACCTTC.

This clone has more than one count but fewer than ten. This rearrangement joins TRBV11-3 to TRBJ1-2; tentatively, D is TRBD1 (5 bases). The CDR3 sequence is 16 residues long. V lost 5 bases and J lost 0, with 16 bases in between. The germline gives CDR1 SGHNT, CDR2 YENEEA. Here the CDR3 DNA reads TGTGCCAGCAGCACCGACGGGGGGAGTACTAACTATGGCTACACCTTC. Encoded protein: CASSTDGGSTNYGYTF.

This clone was seen more than once but under ten times. The chain links TRBV4-2 to TRBJ2-2, with a tentative D call TRBD1 (5 bases). This CDR3 comprises 14 residues. The germline V and J ends were trimmed by 3 bases and 4 bases, with 9 bases remaining between them. The germline V gene encodes CDR1 LGHNA and CDR2 YNFKEQ. DNA for the CDR3: TGTGCCAGCAGCCAGCCGACAGCCACCGGGGAGCTGTTTTTT. Translated, it gives CASSQPTATGELFF.

The chain uses TRBV5-1 and TRBJ2-7; TRBD1 matches 10 bases. The CDR3 contains 17 residues. The germline CDR1 and CDR2 sequences are SGHRS and YFSETQ. V lost 0 bases to trimming and J lost 1 base; unmatched junction nucleotides: 7. CDR3 coding DNA: TGCGCCAGCAGCTTGGGACCGGGACAGGGGCCATCCTACGAGCAGTACTTC. It codes for CASSLGPGQGPSYEQYF.

This clone was detected only once. This rearrangement joins TRBV7-8 to TRBJ1-1; 8 bases are shared with TRBD1. CDR1 and CDR2 (germline): SGHVS, FQNEAQ. Losses at the gene ends were 2 bases for V and 14 bases for J; bases not matched to a gene: 16. This CDR3 comprises 15 residues. The CDR3: CASSLQGASSTRGFF. DNA of the CDR3: TGTGCCAGCAGCTTACAGGGGGCGTCTTCAACAAGGGGGTTCTTT.

The V call is TRBV11-3, the J call TRBJ2-5; possible D gene TRBD1, 6 bases. The germline gives CDR1 SGHNT, CDR2 YENEEA. Trimming took 5 bases from V and 2 from J, leaving 15 bases between them. The CDR3 runs 15 residues. The CDR3 DNA follows: TGTGCCAGCAGCCTCGGGACAACCGTACAAGAGACCCAGTACTTC. This encodes CASSLGTTVQETQYF.

In DNA, the CDR3 is TGTGCCATCAGTGGGCAAATCGATCAGCCCCAGCATTTT. Its protein product is CAISGQIDQPQHF. The chain combines TRBV10-3 with TRBJ1-5; no firm D call. CDR1 ENHRY and CDR2 SYGVKD come from the germline V gene. Deletions cut 4 bases from V and 5 bases from J, with 9 bases between. The CDR3 sequence is 13 residues long.

This clone has only a few counts. J is TRBJ2-1 and V is TRBV6-1; a possible D gene is TRBD1 (5 bases). The length of the CDR3 is 14 residues. Deletions cut 4 bases from V and 3 bases from J, with 10 bases between. CDR1 and CDR2 from the germline V gene are MNHNS and SASEGT. The DNA of the CDR3 is TGTGCCAGCAGTGGAACTCAGGGCTACAATGAGCAGTTCTTC. Residues: CASSGTQGYNEQFF.

This chain uses TRBV7-2 with TRBJ2-1; 8 positions agree with TRBD2. This CDR3 region has 16 residues. In germline, CDR1 is SGHTA, CDR2 FQGNSA. V shed 1 base and J 9 bases; nucleotides not matched to a gene: 11. The CDR3 nucleotides are TGTGCCAGCAGCTTAGAGGTAGCGGGACCTGGGGGTGAGCAGTTCTTC. Translated: CASSLEVAGPGGEQFF.

As regards this clone: In the same sample, other DNA sequences code for this CDR3. This chain links TRBV7-9 with TRBJ1-1, with 7 bases matching TRBD1. In germline, CDR1 is SEHNR, CDR2 FQNEAQ (reference sequence). This CDR3 contains 13 residues. V dropped 2 bases and J dropped 4; count of bases not matched to a gene: 1. The CDR3 reads CASSLQGGTEAFF. CDR3 nucleotide sequence: TGTGCCAGCAGCTTACAGGGGGGCACTGAAGCTTTCTTT.

V and J are TRBV7-9 and TRBJ1-6, with D tentatively TRBD1 (5 bases). Germline CDR1 reads SEHNR; CDR2 reads FQNEAQ (reference sequence). The CDR3 runs to 14 residues. V lost 1 base to trimming and J lost 8 bases, with 9 bases between them. The CDR3 is CASSLEQGYSPLHF. The CDR3, as DNA: TGTGCCAGCAGCTTAGAGCAGGGTTATTCACCCCTCCACTTT.

The V gene is TRBV5-1, the J gene TRBJ2-3; 7 nucleotides align to TRBD2. Germline assignment: CDR1 SGHRS and CDR2 YFSETQ. This CDR3 is 14 amino acids long. Trimming removed 6 bases from V and 5 bases from J; junction bases left unmatched: 9. The chain's CDR3 is CASTGGGMEDTQYF. The CDR3 DNA sequence: TGCGCCAGCACTGGGGGAGGGATGGAAGATACGCAGTATTTT.

V and J are TRBV14 and TRBJ2-1; 9 positions agree with TRBD2. CDR3 length: 17 residues. With 4 bases clipped from V and 5 bases from J, the junction kept 12 bases outside the gene matches. Germline-derived CDR1 and CDR2 are SGHDN and FVKESK. Here the CDR3 DNA reads TGTGCCAGCAGCCTAAATTTCGCGGGGGGGCCTCACAATGAGCAGTTCTTC. This encodes CASSLNFAGGPHNEQFF.

CDR3 region: CASSELQGLYGYTF. CDR3 coding DNA: TGTGCCAGCAGTGAACTCCAGGGGCTATATGGCTACACCTTC. The chain employs TRBV2 and TRBJ1-2, with D possibly matching TRBD1 (6 bases). CDR3 length: 14 residues. Per germline, CDR1 SNHLY and CDR2 FYNNEI. V shed 2 bases and J shed 5 bases, with 12 bases lying between them.

This clone was counted once. V usage is TRBV6-1 and J usage is TRBJ1-1, with D tentatively TRBD1 (5 bases). Trimming stripped 5 bases from V and 3 bases from J, with 10 bases between. The CDR3 is 13 amino acids. The germline V gene encodes CDR1 MNHNS and CDR2 SASEGT. CDR3 region: CASSISGDTEAFF. CDR3 sequence (DNA): TGTGCCAGCAGTATCTCGGGGGACACTGAAGCTTTCTTT.

The chain uses TRBV5-4 and TRBJ2-3; 7 nucleotides match TRBD1. The junction had 3 bases not matched to a gene; V was cut back by 3 bases and J by 2 bases. The V gene's germline CDR1 is SGHNT and CDR2 YYREEE (reference sequence). The CDR3 is made up of 14 amino acids. CDR3 amino acids: CASSSTGFTDTQYF. The CDR3 bases are TGTGCCAGCAGCTCGACAGGGTTCACAGATACGCAGTATTTT.

This clone appeared a few times. The CDR3 DNA follows: TGCGCCAGCAGCTTAGTCGTCCCAGCCTACGAGCAGTACTTC. It is translated as CASSLVVPAYEQYF. J is TRBJ2-7 and V is TRBV5-1; D unresolved. This CDR3 region has 14 residues. The germline CDR1 and CDR2 sequences are SGHRS and YFSETQ. V dropped 2 bases and J dropped 2 bases, with 11 bases sitting between them.

DNA for the CDR3: TGTGCCAGCAGCCCATTCCAGGATAACTATGGCTACACCTTC. It translates to CASSPFQDNYGYTF. J is TRBJ1-2 and V is TRBV9; D is uncertain. The CDR3 covers 14 residues. Germline CDR1 and CDR2: SGDLS and YYNGEE. V lost 4 bases to trimming and J lost 1 base, with 11 bases between them.

The chain is built from TRBV6-5 and TRBJ2-7; a weak D match, TRBD2 (5 bases). V lost 2 bases and J 0 bases, leaving 5 bases between the germline ends. The CDR3 is 13 amino acids. Germline V lookup: CDR1 MNHEY, CDR2 SVGAGI. The DNA of the CDR3 is TGTGCCAGCAGTTACGAGGGCTCCTACGAGCAGTACTTC. Its protein is CASSYEGSYEQYF.

Points on this clone: Other DNA sequences within the sample encode an identical CDR3. The V and J genes are TRBV2 and TRBJ2-7; D is perhaps TRBD2 (5 bases). CDR1 SNHLY and CDR2 FYNNEI come from the germline V gene. CDR3 length equals 13 residues. CDR3 amino acids: CSSKEEAAYEQYF. CDR3 nucleotides: TGTTCTAGCAAGGAGGAGGCGGCATACGAGCAGTACTTC. Drawing the rest from reference TRBV2 and TRBJ2-7, the complete variable domain is EPEVTQTPSHQVTQMGQEVILRCVPISNHLYFYWYRQILGQKVEFLVSFYNNEISEKSEIFDDQFSVERPDGSNFTLKIRSTKLEDSAMYFCSSKEEAAYEQYFGPGTRLTVT.